The rows below give T cell receptor beta chains drawn from one sample of a study of blood T cell repertoires in COVID-19. Data came from immunoSEQ multiplex PCR; TCRdb stores just in-frame clones and leaves some out. The repertoire holds some 41,000 clones, with 83% as singletons. Material for sequencing was peripheral blood. These TCRs come from an elderly man in a cohort sampled during active COVID-19. The CDR3 runs from the conserved cysteine through the conserved F or W. The D gene is left open where the match is weak. Rows give clone size only sometimes, using once, few, many, or a class for an expanded clone.

TGTGCCAGCAGTTTGGGCCTCCAAGAGACCCAGTACTTC | CASSLGLQETQYF | - | - | TRBJ2-5 | TRBV12-3/TRBV12-4
TGTGCCAGCAGGGAGACAGGGGGCACTGAAGCTTTCTTT | CASRETGGTEAFF | TRBD1 | - | TRBJ1-1 | TRBV28
TGTGCCAGCAGTTTAGGGCCCGGGACAGGGCATTCACCCCTCCACTTT | CASSLGPGTGHSPLHF | TRBD1 | - | TRBJ1-6 | TRBV28
TGTGCCAGCAGCTTGGTCACGGGACTAGCGGCAAGTCACTTC | CASSLVTGLAASHF | TRBD2 | - | TRBJ2-7 | TRBV5-6
TGTGCCAGCAGTGATGGGGACAGGGGGCGCTTAAAGACCCAGTACTTC | CASSDGDRGRLKTQYF | TRBD1 | medium-sized | TRBJ2-5 | TRBV25-1
TGTGCCAGCAGGTTACAGACTTTGGGCACCGGGGAGCTGTTTTTT | CASRLQTLGTGELFF | - | - | TRBJ2-2 | TRBV7-8
TGTGCCAGCAGCCTGCGGGACTCCTATAATTCACCCCTCCACTTT | CASSLRDSYNSPLHF | - | - | TRBJ1-6 | TRBV7-9
TGTGCCAGTAGTATCGGGACAGGACCTGAATTGGCCGGGGAGCTGTTTTTT | CASSIGTGPELAGELFF | TRBD1 | - | TRBJ2-2 | TRBV19
TGCGCCAGCAGCTTTGTGAGCTCCTACAATGAGCAGTTCTTC | CASSFVSSYNEQFF | - | - | TRBJ2-1 | TRBV5-1
TGTGCCAGCAGTGAAGGTACTAGCGGGAGACTCGAGCAGTACTTC | CASSEGTSGRLEQYF | TRBD2 | - | TRBJ2-7 | TRBV2
TGTGCCAGCAGCCCCCCAGCGGGGGGGCGAAATGAGCAGTTCTTC | CASSPPAGGRNEQFF | TRBD2 | - | TRBJ2-1 | TRBV7-2
TGTGCCAGCAGCTTAGATCGAGACACTGAAGCTTTCTTT | CASSLDRDTEAFF | - | - | TRBJ1-1 | TRBV11-3
TGTGCCAGCAGTTCGTGGACAGGAAGGGACACTGAAGCTTTCTTT | CASSSWTGRDTEAFF | TRBD1 | - | TRBJ1-1 | TRBV6-2/TRBV6-3
TGTGCCAGCAGCCCTACTAGCGGGGGGCGCACAGATACGCAGTATTTT | CASSPTSGGRTDTQYF | TRBD2 | - | TRBJ2-3 | TRBV7-2
TGTGCCAGCAGCCCCCGAGAGGCATCCCCATCTGATACGCAGTATTTT | CASSPREASPSDTQYF | - | - | TRBJ2-3 | TRBV7-2
TGTGCCAGCAGCTCATCAATGGGGCGTCAGGGTAAGGGTGAAGCTTTCTTT | CASSSSMGRQGKGEAFF | - | - | TRBJ1-1 | TRBV9
TGTGCCAGTAGCCGTCCCCCGGACAGGAATAATTCACCCCTCCACTTT | CASSRPPDRNNSPLHF | TRBD1 | - | TRBJ1-6 | TRBV19
TGTGCCAGCAGCGTAGACAGGTTGCAAGAGACCCAGTACTTC | CASSVDRLQETQYF | - | - | TRBJ2-5 | TRBV5-6
TGTGCCAGCAGCTTAAGGGGGTCGCGTCAGCCCCAGCATTTT | CASSLRGSRQPQHF | - | - | TRBJ1-5 | TRBV5-6
TGTGCCAGCAGTGATCAGGGGTCCGCCTCGGGGCTGTTTTTT | CASSDQGSASGLFF | - | - | TRBJ1-4 | TRBV6-1
TGTGCCAGCAGCTTAGTTGGGGGGGGGACAGGGTCACTAGCGGGCCACTACGAGCAGTACTTC | CASSLVGGGTGSLAGHYEQYF | - | - | TRBJ2-7 | TRBV7-8
TGTGCCAGCAGTCCACCCCAGTTCTATGGCTACACCTTC | CASSPPQFYGYTF | - | - | TRBJ1-2 | TRBV6-2/TRBV6-3
TGCAGTGCTACTCGGGTCGGGGTGGAGTACTTC | CSATRVGVEYF | - | - | TRBJ2-4 | TRBV20-1
TGTGCCAGTGTGGATGCGGGAGGGATCTCCTACGAGCAGTACTTC | CASVDAGGISYEQYF | TRBD2 | once | TRBJ2-7 | TRBV2
TGTGCCAGCAGTTTAAGCCTCGGAGCGGGAGTGAAAGATACGCAGTATTTT | CASSLSLGAGVKDTQYF | TRBD2 | - | TRBJ2-3 | TRBV28
TGTGCCAGCAGCGCAAGTGGGGGACAGGGAAATGAGCAGTTCTTC | CASSASGGQGNEQFF | TRBD1 | - | TRBJ2-1 | TRBV7-6
TGCGCCAGCTCACGAGCGGGGGAAAACATTCAGTACTTC | CASSRAGENIQYF | TRBD2 | once | TRBJ2-4 | TRBV10-1
TGTGCCAGTCAGACCCGGGACAGGGGGCTCGGCAATCAGCCCCAGCATTTT | CASQTRDRGLGNQPQHF | TRBD1 | - | TRBJ1-5 | TRBV19
TGTGCCAGCAGTAGGGGACAGGGGATCCACGAGCAGTACTTC | CASSRGQGIHEQYF | TRBD1 | - | TRBJ2-7 | TRBV6-2/TRBV6-3
TGTGCCAGCAGTTACCCTAGCGGGATGAACACCGGGGAGCTGTTTTTT | CASSYPSGMNTGELFF | TRBD2 | - | TRBJ2-2 | TRBV6-2/TRBV6-3
TGTGCCAGCAAAAGGGGGACAGACAATCAGCCCCAGCATTTT | CASKRGTDNQPQHF | TRBD1 | - | TRBJ1-5 | TRBV27
TGCGCCAGCAGCTTGGGTGGACAGGGACACTATGGCTACACCTTC | CASSLGGQGHYGYTF | TRBD1 | - | TRBJ1-2 | TRBV5-1
TGTGCCAGCAGTGGCCTGCAGGACGTCCTGACTTTC | CASSGLQDVLTF | - | - | TRBJ2-6 | TRBV2
TGTGCCAGCAGTTACCGGGGACTAGCGGATTACGAGCAGTACTTC | CASSYRGLADYEQYF | TRBD2 | - | TRBJ2-7 | TRBV6-5